This T cell receptor (beta chain) was sequenced for a study of human T cells and chemical hapten exposure. Study observations and caveats: Compared to controls, expanded TCRs made significantly more large clusters of similar CDR3s.

Turning to this clonotype: The antigen is undetermined.

Time point reported: pre-sensitization, week 0. Treatment given: therapeutic diphenylcyclopropenone sensitization with weekly scalp DPC. Phlebotomy was performed prior to application of every patch test. Using its own MiXCR run on the RACE reads, TCRdb lists one record per CDR3 protein. Among roughly 110,000 distinct CDR3 sequences listed, 9% to 15% were seen once. Germline CDR1 DFQATT, CDR2 SNEGSKA (reference sequence). Trimming removed 6 bases at V and 5 bases at J, with 11 bases between. The CDR3 consists of 12 residues. The J gene is TRBJ2-1, the V gene TRBV20-1; D is unclear. This sample comprised whole blood, obtained in connection with sensitization to the hapten diphenylcyclopropenone (DPC). The receptor was derived from a woman aged 45-65 years with alopecia areata. Some clones in this sample may be carry-over from other donors' samples. The CDR3 nucleotides read TGCAGTGCCGACGGAACAAACAATGAGCAGTTCTTC. It codes for CSADGTNNEQFF.